These 20 T cell receptor beta chains were sequenced from one sample in a study of T-cell reconstitution after alpha-beta-depleted transplantation in children. A library of TCRbeta sequences, prepared with unique molecular identifiers, was generated. TCRdb analysed the PCR reads with MiXCR anew, one entry per CDR3 protein. The table shows about 210,000 distinct CDR3 sequences, with around a sixth occurring only once. The material sequenced was PBMCs, mostly from graft donor cells, taken 360 days after TCRalphabeta/CD19-depleted stem cell transplant. These receptors were collected from a male patient aged 2 to 9 who had a stem cell transplant for acute lymphoblastic leukemia, so the T cells may come from the graft donor.

The CDR3 region is CASSIVGGARNEQFF. The DNA for the CDR3 is TGTGCCAGTAGTATAGTGGGGGGGGCCAGAAATGAGCAGTTCTTC. The chain employs TRBV19 and TRBJ2-1; a possible D gene is TRBD2 (7 bases). This CDR3 comprises 15 residues. V shed 1 base and J shed 7 bases, with 14 bases lying between them. CDR1 and CDR2 from the germline V gene are LNHDA and SQIVND (reference sequence). The full variable domain, rest sourced from reference TRBV19 and TRBJ2-1, is DGGITQSPKYLFRKEGQNVTLSCEQNLNHDAMYWYRQDPGQGLRLIYYSQIVNDFQKGDIAEGYSVSREKKESFPLTVTSAQKNPTAFYLCASSIVGGARNEQFFGPGTRLTVL.

This clonotype was seen more than once but under ten times. The V and J genes are TRBV3-1 and TRBJ1-1, with D hard to call. This CDR3 is built from 15 residues. Looked up from germline, CDR1 is LGHDT and CDR2 is YNNKEL (reference sequence). The germline V and J ends were trimmed by 4 bases and 1 base, with 13 bases remaining between them. As DNA, the CDR3 is TGTGCCAGCAGCCGAGACCTGACCAAGAACACTGAAGCTTTCTTT. Protein: CASSRDLTKNTEAFF.

This clonotype was picked up a small number of times. The chain recombines TRBV20-1 with TRBJ2-1; 8 bases are a match to TRBD2. Unmatched junction bases numbered 12, after V lost 5 bases and J lost 6 bases. CDR1 is DFQATT, CDR2 SNEGSKA, per germline (reference sequence). The CDR3 is made up of 15 amino acids. The CDR3 here is CSAPRIAGRGNEQFF. Written as DNA, the CDR3 is TGCAGTGCTCCTCGCATAGCGGGACGAGGCAATGAGCAGTTCTTC.

V is TRBV12-3 or TRBV12-4 and J is TRBJ2-1; perhaps TRBD2 as D (5 bases). Trimming removed 6 bases at V and 10 bases at J, with 13 bases between. The CDR3 is 12 amino acids. The CDR3 sequence: CASSPPGTEQFF. The CDR3 nucleotides are TGTGCCAGCAGCCCCCCGGGAACCGAGCAGTTCTTC.

The chain couples TRBV20-1 to TRBJ2-7; TRBD1 matches 8 bases. The junction had 3 bases not matched to a gene; V was cut back by 3 bases and J by 2 bases. Germline assignment: CDR1 DFQATT and CDR2 SNEGSKA (reference sequence). The CDR3 runs 13 residues. CDR3 nucleotide sequence: TGCAGTGCTAGGCCACAGGGGGCCTACGAGCAGTACTTC. It translates to CSARPQGAYEQYF.

The rearrangement joins TRBV11-1 to TRBJ2-4; D is ambiguous. This CDR3 has 16 amino acids. V was shortened by 4 bases and J by 1 base, with 14 bases between the two germline ends. Germline V CDR1 and CDR2: SGHAT, FQDESV (reference sequence). The CDR3 region has the DNA TGTGCCAGCAGCTCCTCGGCCCTCGGGGCCAAAAACATTCAGTACTTC. This translates into CASSSSALGAKNIQYF.

The chain couples TRBV29-1 to TRBJ2-3; 9 bases line up with TRBD1. This CDR3 contains 19 residues. Per the germline V gene, CDR1 is SQVTM and CDR2 is ANQGSEA. The V and J ends lost 2 bases and 7 bases, in that order; junction bases with no gene match: 22. Here the CDR3 reads CSVEHIPSPGTGSGYTQYF. The CDR3, as DNA: TGCAGCGTTGAACATATCCCCTCTCCCGGGACAGGGAGCGGATATACGCAGTATTTT.

The chain joins TRBV18 to TRBJ2-1; unclear D gene. Germline V gene sequence: CDR1 KGHSH, CDR2 LQKENI. The CDR3 totals 19 residues. V shed 0 bases and J shed 0 bases, with 18 bases lying between them. The CDR3 region is CASSPPRGHYSFSYNEQFF. CDR3 nucleotides: TGTGCCAGCTCACCACCACGAGGCCACTATAGCTTCTCCTACAATGAGCAGTTCTTC.

The table lists this clonotype with many counts. V usage is TRBV9 and J usage is TRBJ2-7; D possibly corresponds to TRBD2 (7 bases). V dropped 3 bases and J dropped 1 base, with 14 bases sitting between them. The CDR3 has 15 residues. Germline loops: CDR1 SGDLS, CDR2 YYNGEE. DNA for the CDR3: TGTGCCAGCAGCGCGGGGGGCGGGGGATCCTACGAGCAGTACTTC. This encodes CASSAGGGGSYEQYF.

This clonotype has just a few counts. The V call is TRBV12-3 or TRBV12-4, the J call TRBJ2-1; D remains ambiguous. The CDR3 is 16 amino acids. The V gene lost 6 bases and the J gene lost 0 bases, with 15 bases spanning the gap. In DNA form, the CDR3 reads TGTGCCAGCAGCCTCCGTCGTAGCAGCTCCTACAATGAGCAGTTCTTC. It translates to CASSLRRSSSYNEQFF.

This chain uses TRBV24-1 with TRBJ2-5; 8 nucleotides match TRBD2. Looked up from germline, CDR1 is KGHDR and CDR2 is SFDVKD. V was clipped by 2 bases and J by 5 bases; unmatched bases: 6. CDR3 length equals 15 residues. The CDR3: CATSDSGLVIETQYF. The CDR3 coding sequence is TGTGCCACCAGTGATTCGGGACTAGTCATCGAGACCCAGTACTTC.

This clonotype was counted a few times. The chain uses TRBV20-1 and TRBJ2-5; perhaps TRBD1 as D (6 bases). The CDR3 spans 14 residues. Trimming cost V 4 bases and J 0 bases, with 12 bases left between them. CDR1 and CDR2 from the germline V gene are DFQATT and SNEGSKA (reference sequence). The CDR3: CSATGGRYQETQYF. The CDR3 nucleotides read TGCAGTGCTACTGGGGGCCGATACCAAGAGACCCAGTACTTC.

This clonotype was seen more than once but under ten times. The rearrangement uses TRBV18 and TRBJ2-1; 9 nucleotides agree with TRBD2. The CDR3 spans 14 residues. V trimming: 4 bases; J trimming: 10 bases; junction bases outside the gene matches: 8. Germline CDR1 reads KGHSH; CDR2 reads LQKENI. For the CDR3, the DNA is TGTGCCAGCTCACTAGAATCTAGCGGGACAGAGCAGTTCTTC. It codes for CASSLESSGTEQFF.

The chain joins TRBV30 to TRBJ1-4; no clear D. The V gene's germline CDR1 is GTSNPN and CDR2 SVGIG (reference sequence). This CDR3 region has 14 residues. V was cut by 4 bases and J by 0 bases, with 9 bases left in between. The CDR3 loop reads CAWTAVTTNEKLFF. CDR3 DNA sequence: TGTGCCTGGACGGCAGTTACAACTAATGAAAAACTGTTTTTT.

J is TRBJ2-3 and V is TRBV29-1, with 8 bases fitting TRBD1. Per the germline V gene, CDR1 is SQVTM and CDR2 is ANQGSEA. The CDR3 is 14 residues long. V shed 3 bases and J 2 bases; nucleotides not matched to a gene: 4. For the CDR3, the DNA is TGCAGCGTTGAGCAGGGGGCCACCACAGATACGCAGTATTTT. This sequence encodes CSVEQGATTDTQYF.

This clonotype appeared many times. CDR3 residues: CASSPRLAGGYNEQFF. The DNA of the CDR3 is TGTGCCAGCAGCCCTCGACTAGCGGGGGGGTACAATGAGCAGTTCTTC. V and J are TRBV9 and TRBJ2-1; 14 bases map to TRBD2. V lost 4 bases, J lost 4 bases, and 4 bases stayed unmatched. The CDR3 is 16 residues long. From germline, CDR1 is SGDLS and CDR2 YYNGEE.

The V call is TRBV11-2, the J call TRBJ2-3; 9 positions agree with TRBD1. Germline V gives CDR1 SGHAT, CDR2 FQNNGV. This CDR3 has 16 amino acids. Trimming cost V 4 bases and J 0 bases; bases outside gene matches: 5. CDR3 amino acids: CASSSQTGGSTDTQYF. CDR3 bases: TGTGCCAGCAGCTCGCAGACAGGGGGAAGCACAGATACGCAGTATTTT.

This clonotype appeared a few times. The chain combines TRBV20-1 with TRBJ1-5; maybe TRBD1 (6 bases). Per germline, CDR1 DFQATT and CDR2 SNEGSKA (reference sequence). There are 14 residues in the CDR3. Trimming pared 6 bases from V and 0 bases from J, leaving 12 bases between. For the CDR3, the DNA is TGCAGTGCCAGGGGTGGGAATAGCAATCAGCCCCAGCATTTT. This codes for CSARGGNSNQPQHF.

The V call is TRBV18, the J call TRBJ1-5; D remains unclear. Looked up from germline, CDR1 is KGHSH and CDR2 is LQKENI. V was shortened by 2 bases and J by 6 bases, with 20 bases between the two germline ends. This CDR3 has 17 residues. As DNA, the CDR3 is TGTGCCAGCTCACCAAGGGCCCGAGGGCTGGAGACTCAGCCCCAGCATTTT. Encoded protein: CASSPRARGLETQPQHF. Full variable domain (remainder filled in from reference TRBV18 and TRBJ1-5): NAGVMQNPRHLVRRRGQEARLRCSPMKGHSHVYWYRQLPEEGLKFMVYLQKENIIDESGMPKERFSAEFPKEGPSILRIQQVVRGDSAAYFCASSPRARGLETQPQHFGDGTRLSIL.

This clonotype was seen only a few times. The chain uses TRBV5-1 and TRBJ2-7; D is possibly TRBD1 or TRBD2 (5 bases each). The V end lost 0 bases, the J end lost 6 bases, and 13 bases lay between the germline ends. CDR3 length equals 14 residues. CDR1 and CDR2 from the germline V gene are SGHRS and YFSETQ. As DNA, the CDR3 is TGCGCCAGCAGCTTGGGGGACGGAACTCCCGAGCAGTACTTC. Protein: CASSLGDGTPEQYF.